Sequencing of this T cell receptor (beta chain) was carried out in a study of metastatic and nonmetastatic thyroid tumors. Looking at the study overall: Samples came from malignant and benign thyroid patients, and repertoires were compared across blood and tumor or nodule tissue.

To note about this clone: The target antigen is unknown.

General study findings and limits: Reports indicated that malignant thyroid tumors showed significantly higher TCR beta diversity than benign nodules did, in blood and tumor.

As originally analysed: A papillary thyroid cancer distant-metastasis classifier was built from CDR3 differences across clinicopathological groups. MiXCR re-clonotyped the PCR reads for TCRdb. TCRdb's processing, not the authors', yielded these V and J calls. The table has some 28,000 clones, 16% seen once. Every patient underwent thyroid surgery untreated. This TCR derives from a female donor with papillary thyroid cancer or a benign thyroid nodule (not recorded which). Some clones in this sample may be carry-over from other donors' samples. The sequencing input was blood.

CDR3 in DNA: TGCAGTGCTAGTGCTGGACTAGGGCTCCTCGAGCAGTACTTC. Protein: CSASAGLGLLEQYF. J is TRBJ2-7 and V is TRBV20-1; TRBD2 matches at 7 bases. Germline CDR1 is DFQATT and CDR2 is SNEGSKA (reference sequence). The CDR3 loop spans 14 amino acids. V was clipped by 3 bases and J by 6 bases; unmatched bases: 11.